The entry below gives a single T cell receptor beta chain sequence along with its context. What antigen it recognizes has not been identified. It has no much larger one-base neighbor in the sample; base qualities were not kept. TCRbeta CDR3 regions were amplified from genomic DNA using the immunoSEQ Assay, a bias-controlled multiplex PCR. In the original analysis: Within the assay, amplification of reference gene primers was used to estimate how many nucleated cells each sample contained. To quantify the absolute abundance of each unique TCRbeta CDR3 rearrangement, sequence reads were collapsed and filtered. For each sample, productive Simpson clonality was calculated as the square root of Simpson's diversity index across productive rearrangements. TCRdb obtained this table from immuneACCESS and retained in-frame rearrangements with V and J assigned. These tables miss some clones; where compared with another copy, unresolved V genes account for less than half of the shortfall, and the remainder is unexplained. V and J calls and clone size are copied from that table; D and trimming were computed from the DNA. Recorded for this sample are 320,000 or so clones; around 86% of them occurred a single time. The biggest ten clones account for approximately 5.2% of the sample.

CDR1 and CDR2, per the germline V gene, are SGHTA and FQGTGA. The CDR3 runs 16 residues from the cysteine to the phenylalanine. Only CDR3 DNA remains: 48 bases, in frame from the first base. Deletion took 2 bases off V and 1 base off J, with a span of 11 bases between the germline ends. Participants in the prospective study were enrolled through a virtual design, were aged about 18 to 90 years, and lived in roughly 26 United States geographic areas. Cohort assignment in the prospective study relied on participant-reported clinical history from a screening survey and a study questionnaire. Recovered participants in ImmuneRACE Cohort 3 were defined by two consecutive negative NP/OP PCR tests, clearance by a healthcare professional, or resolution of symptoms. In the prospective study, mobile phlebotomists collected whole blood, serum and a nasopharyngeal or oropharyngeal swab from each participant. Additional blood draws and questionnaires over an approximately 2-month period could optionally be provided by prospective study participants. Before DNA extraction, prospective study blood samples were shipped either frozen or at room temperature.

This sample was taken from a study of blood T cell repertoires in COVID-19 (dated by TCRdb to about 2020). For the wider study: Samples from collaborators originated in the United States, Italy and Spain and spanned both the acute and convalescent phases of COVID-19. The material from the prospective study consisted of cDNA or gDNA derived from T cells, B-cell-depleted T cells, or PBMCs. Deeply sampled blood TCRbeta repertoires from subjects exposed to, actively infected with, or recovered from COVID-19 were included in the dataset. The repertoires were released in a freely available public database meant as a resource for research on the immune response to SARS-CoV-2. Samples were obtained from the ongoing ImmuneRACE study (first 160 participants) and from about 1,300 subjects provided by 6 global collaborators. The sample metadata nearly always contained a de-identified subject ID, COVID-19 status, age in years and sex. Where available, HLA class I and class II types were taken from metadata supplied by the sample provider and were not determined by assay-based typing.

Overall study results and their limits: Clinical and demographic metadata were provided uncurated, with the amount varying by source and participant.

The rearranged chain carries TRBV7-3 and TRBJ2-2; TRBD2 might be the D gene, on 5 matching bases. The receptor was derived from a man between 60 and 70 years old who had recovered from COVID-19. Sample: PBMCs or T cells enriched from blood (not recorded which). The CDR3 reads CASSLAGGLNTGELFF. The sequenced DNA: TGTGCCAGCAGCTTAGCGGGCGGGTTGAACACCGGGGAGCTGTTTTTT.